This T cell receptor (beta chain) comes out of a study of T cell responses to AZD1222 COVID-19 vaccine. V was cut by 7 bases and J by 0 bases, with 15 bases left in between. CDR3 length equals 15 residues. The germline CDR1 and CDR2 sequences are LNHDA and SQIVND (reference sequence). Notes on this clone: Its antigen is still unknown.

The protocol was immunoSEQ multiplex PCR, while the TCRdb copy is restricted to in-frame clones and leaves out a portion. This sample yields 110,000 or so clones, of which about 87% are seen a single time; about 4.5% belongs to the top ten. Study conclusions and caveats: Baseline antibody screening turned up just a handful of seropositive AZD1222 recipients. Repertoires in all cases were sampled only once the peak T cell response had passed. Spike was spanned by vaccine-associated CD4 TCRs, which were dominant at 160-218 and 743-854.

The material sequenced was peripheral blood, taken 28 days after the second AZD1222 dose. V and J are TRBV19 and TRBJ1-1; D is perhaps TRBD1 (6 bases). This clonotype was obtained from an adult who received the AZD1222 COVID-19 vaccine. CDR3 DNA sequence: TGTGCCAGTAAGGTGACAGGAGTTCTGAACACTGAAGCTTTCTTT. It codes for CASKVTGVLNTEAFF.